This T cell receptor (beta chain) was found in a study of blood T cell repertoires in COVID-19. About the study: The United States, Italy and Spain supplied acute and convalescent COVID-19 samples. T cells, B-cell-depleted T cells, or PBMCs supplied cDNA or gDNA.

Methods used by the authors: Cell counts per sample came from amplifying reference gene primers. Measured with immunoSEQ multiplex PCR; TCRdb has only the in-frame clones, and not every one. V, J and clone size reflect that table, while D and trimming were determined from the DNA. Of 45,000 to 60,000 clones listed, under 90% were seen once; the top ten hold roughly 13%. The V and J ends lost 3 bases and 9 bases respectively, with 15 bases between them. From germline, CDR1 is MRHNA and CDR2 SNTAGT. The CDR3 length is 15 residues. The rearrangement uses TRBV6-4 and TRBJ1-6, with D uncertain. This receptor was obtained from an elderly woman with acute or convalescent COVID-19. The sequenced material came from peripheral blood. The chain's CDR3 is CASSETWVDSSPLHF. The CDR3 DNA is TGTGCCAGCAGTGAGACATGGGTGGATTCTTCACCCCTCCACTTT.